Here is one T cell receptor beta chain with its context. This record belongs to a study of blood T cell repertoires in COVID-19. Study at large: The study drew acute and convalescent COVID-19 samples from the United States, Italy and Spain.

The V end lost 3 bases, the J end lost 8 bases, and 16 bases lay between the germline ends. This CDR3 has 15 amino acids. CDR1 is MDHEN and CDR2 is SYDVKM in the germline V gene. In the study's own analysis: Amplification of reference gene primers was used by the study to estimate nucleated cell counts. Here immunoSEQ multiplex PCR was the method, and the copy in TCRdb shows in-frame clones only, minus some. The V and J calls and the clone size are those of that table, but D and trimming were determined from the DNA. The sample yields 30,000 to 45,000 clones, 88% seen once. The sequencing sample was made of peripheral blood. This TCR came from a man aged 70-80 years with active COVID-19. The rearrangement uses TRBV28 and TRBJ1-4; D remains unclear. DNA of the CDR3: TGTGCCAGCAGTTTGAGTGTAGGGAGTGAGGAAAAACTGTTTTTT. It yields the protein CASSLSVGSEEKLFF.